This passage covers 9 T cell receptor beta chains from one sample sequenced in a study of CD8 T cells in ankylosing spondylitis. TCRdb processed the 5' RACE reads anew with MiXCR; each CDR3 protein has one entry. The table lists more than 500,000 distinct CDR3 sequences, approximately 5% of them singletons. Antigens of these TCRs are unknown. Study-wide results and limits: In ankylosing spondylitis blood, a motif of 7 to 9 highly homologous TCR beta variants appeared characteristic.

What was sequenced was blood, either unsorted or a sorted T cell fraction (not recorded which). These receptors all come from a male donor with ankylosing spondylitis.

This clonotype was seen repeatedly, ten times or more. The chain recombines TRBV24-1 with TRBJ2-3; tentatively, D is TRBD1 (5 bases). CDR1 and CDR2 from the germline V gene are KGHDR and SFDVKD. This CDR3 has 17 residues. V shed 3 bases and J shed 0 bases, with 15 bases lying between them. The CDR3 is CATSDLGVTASTDTQYF. CDR3 coding DNA: TGTGCCACCAGTGATCTTGGGGTGACAGCCAGCACAGATACGCAGTATTTT.

The table lists this clonotype with many counts. The V gene is TRBV7-2, the J gene TRBJ2-7; 7 bases fit TRBD1. The V and J ends lost 4 bases and 0 bases, in that order; junction bases with no gene match: 6. The CDR3 sequence is 15 residues long. Germline V CDR1 and CDR2: SGHTA, FQGNSA. The CDR3, as DNA: TGTGCCAGCAGCTCAACAACAGGGGCCTCCTACGAGCAGTACTTC. It translates to CASSSTTGASYEQYF. Variable domain in full (rest from reference TRBV7-2 and TRBJ2-7): GAGVSQSPSNKVTEKGKDVELRCDPISGHTALYWYRQSLGQGLEFLIYFQGNSAPDKSGLPSDRFSAERTGGSVSTLTIQRTQQEDSAVYLCASSSTTGASYEQYFGPGTRLTVT.

This clonotype was observed many times. The gene calls are TRBV12-3 or TRBV12-4 and TRBJ1-4, with D hard to call. The V and J ends lost 6 bases and 4 bases respectively, with 6 bases between them. The CDR3 has 12 amino acids. CDR3 protein: CASSYSNEKLFF. The DNA for the CDR3 is TGTGCCAGCAGCTACAGTAATGAAAAACTGTTTTTT.

This clonotype was counted at least ten times. The chain carries TRBV4-2 and TRBJ1-4; no clear D. CDR1 and CDR2 (germline): LGHNA, YNFKEQ. This CDR3 has 15 amino acids. V was shortened by 3 bases and J by 7 bases, with 15 bases between the two germline ends. Written as DNA, the CDR3 is TGTGCCAGCAGCCACGGAGGGAGTGCCCGTGAAAAACTGTTTTTT. Translating gives CASSHGGSAREKLFF.

This clonotype was observed at least ten times. The chain couples TRBV4-3 to TRBJ2-1, with TRBD2 matching 8 bases. This CDR3 has 17 amino acids. Germline CDR1 is LGHNA and CDR2 is YSLEER. Trimming removed 3 bases from V and 0 bases from J; junction bases left unmatched: 7. Here the CDR3 DNA reads TGCGCCAGCAGCCAGATTAGCGGGACTTACTCCTACAATGAGCAGTTCTTC. It specifies CASSQISGTYSYNEQFF.

Worth noting for this clonotype: One junction end disagrees with the germline gene, perhaps due to a read error. The V and J genes are TRBV24-1 and TRBJ2-4; TRBD2 matches at 10 bases. Germline CDR1 KGHDR, CDR2 SFDVKD. The CDR3 length is 21 residues. The CDR3 loop reads CATIDSPGGGLATPAKNIQYF. The CDR3 nucleotides are TGTGCCACCATTGATTCGCCGGGCGGGGGACTAGCGACCCCAGCCAAAAACATTCAGTACTTC.

This clonotype was counted ten times or more. The chain recombines TRBV6-2 or TRBV6-3 with TRBJ1-5; weak D call: TRBD1 (5 bases). With 5 bases removed from V and 6 bases from J, the gap between germline ends came to 14 bases. There are 14 residues in the CDR3. CDR1 and CDR2 from the germline V gene are MNHEY and SVGEGT. CDR3 protein: CASSPRQYPQPQHF. As DNA, the CDR3 is TGTGCCAGCAGTCCCCGACAGTACCCTCAGCCCCAGCATTTT.

This chain connects TRBV7-9 to TRBJ2-7; maybe TRBD2 (5 bases). The germline V gene encodes CDR1 SEHNR and CDR2 FQNEAQ (reference sequence). The V end lost 1 base, the J end lost 6 bases, and 13 bases lay between the germline ends. The CDR3 loop spans 14 amino acids. Written as DNA, the CDR3 is TGTGCCAGCAGCTTAGATAGGGAGACGACCGAGCAGTACTTC. It translates to CASSLDRETTEQYF.

This clonotype was counted at least ten times. V and J are TRBV12-3 or TRBV12-4 and TRBJ2-5, with no clear D. The CDR3 contains 17 residues. Trimming took off 4 bases at V and 2 bases at J, with 20 bases between the two ends. This CDR3 reads CASSSIGGRKDQETQYF. The CDR3 region has the DNA TGTGCCAGCAGTTCGATTGGCGGACGGAAGGATCAAGAGACCCAGTACTTC.